These 23 T cell receptor beta chains share one sample of origin, sequenced in a study of CD8 T cells in Susac syndrome. An amount of RNA that ranged from 0.5 to 1 ug was reverse transcribed with random hexamers. One entry per CDR3 protein, called by TCRdb with MiXCR from the immunoSEQ multiplex PCR reads. The sample includes about 110,000 distinct CDR3 sequences, 90% to 98% of them seen just once. The specimen sequenced was CD4+ T cells from PBMCs. These receptor sequences come from a human donor in good health.

The chain employs TRBV7-2 and TRBJ1-5, with a tentative D call TRBD1 (6 bases). The CDR3 contains 15 residues. Germline lookup yields CDR1 SGHTA and CDR2 FQGNSA. With 5 bases removed from V and 2 bases from J, the gap between germline ends came to 13 bases. The CDR3 sequence: CASSDGSGGNQPQHF. CDR3 nucleotide sequence: TGTGCCAGCAGCGACGGCTCAGGGGGCAATCAGCCCCAGCATTTT. Based on the CDR3 plus reference TRBV7-2 and TRBJ1-5, the full variable domain is GAGVSQSPSNKVTEKGKDVELRCDPISGHTALYWYRQSLGQGLEFLIYFQGNSAPDKSGLPSDRFSAERTGGSVSTLTIQRTQQEDSAVYLCASSDGSGGNQPQHFGDGTRLSIL.

This clonotype was observed once. The chain joins TRBV29-1 to TRBJ2-7, with TRBD1 as a possible D gene (6 bases). The CDR3 sequence is 11 residues long. Germline V CDR1 and CDR2: SQVTM, ANQGSEA. With 0 bases removed from V and 12 bases from J, the gap between germline ends came to 12 bases. CDR3 protein: CSVEDTGRTYF. The CDR3 DNA reads as TGCAGCGTTGAAGATACAGGGCGGACGTACTTC.

The V call is TRBV3-1, the J call TRBJ2-7, with 9 bases fitting TRBD2. V trimming: 3 bases; J trimming: 6 bases; junction bases outside the gene matches: 6. Germline CDR1 LGHDT, CDR2 YNNKEL (reference sequence). This CDR3 spans 14 amino acids. The CDR3 DNA reads as TGTGCCAGCAGCCACGGGCGGGGGGGGCTCGAGCAGTACTTC. Protein product: CASSHGRGGLEQYF.

This sequence joins TRBV15 and TRBJ2-1; D unclear. Trimming took 11 bases from V and 8 from J, leaving 13 bases between them. Germline V gene data show CDR1 as LNHNV and CDR2 as YYDKDF (reference sequence). This CDR3 is 11 amino acids long. This CDR3 reads CAHPEPHEQFF. DNA for the CDR3: TGTGCCCACCCAGAACCCCATGAGCAGTTCTTC.

Only one count was recorded for this clonotype. V usage is TRBV27 and J usage is TRBJ2-7; D might be TRBD2 (7 bases). The CDR3 consists of 16 residues. The germline V gene encodes CDR1 MNHEY and CDR2 SMNVEV (reference sequence). The V end was cut by 6 bases, the J end by 3 bases, with 21 bases between. CDR3 DNA: TGTGCCAGCAGCTCTAAAGAACAGGGCGGGAGCTACGAGCAGTACTTC. It translates to CASSSKEQGGSYEQYF.

V and J are TRBV20-1 and TRBJ1-2, with 7 positions matching TRBD1. CDR3 size: 13 residues. Per germline, CDR1 DFQATT and CDR2 SNEGSKA (reference sequence). The V and J ends lost 5 bases and 2 bases, in that order; junction bases with no gene match: 5. CDR3 sequence (DNA): TGCAGTGCTGTAACACAGGGGAACTATGGCTACACCTTC. As protein: CSAVTQGNYGYTF.

The genes are TRBV4-3 and TRBJ1-2, with a weak D call TRBD1 (5 bases). The CDR3 consists of 13 residues. Trimming cost V 4 bases and J 10 bases, with 16 bases left between them. Germline CDR1 LGHNA, CDR2 YSLEER. The CDR3 nucleotides read TGCGCCAGCAGCCTGAGGCGGGGCCTGGACTACACCTTC. Protein: CASSLRRGLDYTF.

V and J are TRBV6-5 and TRBJ2-3; TRBD2 agrees at 9 bases. V shed 6 bases and J 4 bases; nucleotides not matched to a gene: 5. The CDR3 loop spans 14 amino acids. The germline CDR1 and CDR2 sequences are MNHEY and SVGAGI. The CDR3 DNA is TGTGCCAGCAGAGTCGCGGGGGGGCCAGATACGCAGTATTTT. As protein: CASRVAGGPDTQYF.

The gene calls are TRBV15 and TRBJ1-6, with D uncertain. Germline V gives CDR1 LNHNV, CDR2 YYDKDF (reference sequence). V dropped 0 bases and J dropped 8 bases, with 8 bases sitting between them. The length of the CDR3 is 14 residues. In DNA form, the CDR3 reads TGTGCCACCAGCAGAGAGAATCGGGATTCACCCCTCCACTTT. It translates to CATSRENRDSPLHF.

V usage is TRBV28 and J usage is TRBJ2-7; TRBD1 might be the D (6 bases). CDR3 size: 13 residues. CDR1 and CDR2 (germline): MDHEN, SYDVKM. The germline V and J ends were trimmed by 4 bases and 2 bases, with 9 bases remaining between them. The CDR3 reads CASSWAGAYEQYF. For the CDR3, the DNA is TGTGCCAGCAGTTGGGCAGGGGCCTACGAGCAGTACTTC.

V gene TRBV27 combines with J gene TRBJ2-3; D perhaps matches TRBD2 (6 bases). This CDR3 spans 14 amino acids. Germline loops: CDR1 MNHEY, CDR2 SMNVEV (reference sequence). Deletions cut 4 bases from V and 4 bases from J, with 12 bases between. CDR3 nucleotide sequence: TGTGCCAGCAGTTGGGTGGGAGGCCCAGATACGCAGTATTTT. The encoded protein is CASSWVGGPDTQYF.

This chain joins TRBV7-9 and TRBJ1-4; the D is unclear. Trimming took off 4 bases at V and 0 bases at J, with 6 bases between the two ends. This CDR3 is built from 14 residues. Germline CDR1 is SEHNR and CDR2 is FQNEAQ (reference sequence). For the CDR3, the DNA is TGTGCCAGCAGCTCGAATCCAACTAATGAAAAACTGTTTTTT. Protein: CASSSNPTNEKLFF.

This chain uses TRBV7-2 with TRBJ2-7; 7 bases map to TRBD1. V gave up 2 bases and J gave up 5 bases; unmatched junction bases: 9. The CDR3 runs 15 residues. In germline, CDR1 is SGHTA, CDR2 FQGNSA. Written as DNA, the CDR3 is TGTGCCAGCAGCTTACGTAGCACAGGGGCGCACGAGCAGTACTTC. This translates into CASSLRSTGAHEQYF.

The chain combines TRBV6-5 with TRBJ2-1, with TRBD2 identical over 9 bases. This CDR3 contains 12 residues. Germline V CDR1 and CDR2: MNHEY, SVGAGI. J lost 10 bases, V lost 5 bases, and 3 bases had no gene match. CDR3 residues: CASSETSGEQFF. CDR3 coding DNA: TGTGCCAGCAGTGAAACTAGCGGGGAGCAGTTCTTC.

This chain joins TRBV19 and TRBJ2-2, with a possible D match to TRBD2 (6 bases). The germline V and J ends were trimmed by 7 bases and 5 bases, with 14 bases remaining between them. The germline V gene has CDR1 LNHDA and CDR2 SQIVND (reference sequence). The CDR3 contains 14 residues. CDR3 loop: CASMMAGRTGELFF. In DNA, the CDR3 is TGTGCCAGTATGATGGCAGGGAGGACCGGGGAGCTGTTTTTT.

This clonotype appeared once. V gene TRBV9 combines with J gene TRBJ2-5, with 9 bases aligning to TRBD2. CDR3 length: 16 residues. Germline V gene lookup returns CDR1 SGDLS and CDR2 YYNGEE. J gave up 4 bases and V 0 bases, and 7 bases lay outside the gene matches. CDR3 protein: CASSVVSSGSGETQYF. The DNA of the CDR3 is TGTGCCAGCAGCGTAGTTAGTAGCGGGAGCGGAGAGACCCAGTACTTC.

The V gene is TRBV3-1, the J gene TRBJ2-5; TRBD2 matches 10 bases. Germline trimming cut 1 base from V and 6 bases from J; bases unmatched to any gene: 8. The CDR3 covers 16 residues. Germline lookup yields CDR1 LGHDT and CDR2 YNNKEL (reference sequence). The DNA for the CDR3 is TGTGCCAGCAGCCAAGTACCAGCGGGGGGGCAGAAGACCCAGTACTTC. Protein: CASSQVPAGGQKTQYF.

The V call is TRBV30, the J call TRBJ2-7, with TRBD2 as a possible D gene (6 bases). Looked up from germline, CDR1 is GTSNPN and CDR2 is SVGIG (reference sequence). This CDR3 spans 13 amino acids. The germline V and J ends were trimmed by 5 bases and 0 bases, with 11 bases remaining between them. CDR3 bases: TGTGCCTGGGCCGGGGGTTCCTCCTACGAGCAGTACTTC. It yields the protein CAWAGGSSYEQYF.

This chain links TRBV29-1 with TRBJ2-3, with D tentatively TRBD1 or TRBD2 (5 bases each). Trimming pared 3 bases from V and 2 bases from J, leaving 18 bases between. Germline-derived CDR1 and CDR2 are SQVTM and ANQGSEA. The CDR3 covers 16 residues. Here the CDR3 reads CSVDPTSGPFTDTQYF. As DNA, the CDR3 is TGCAGCGTTGACCCCACTTCGGGGCCCTTCACAGATACGCAGTATTTT.

The CDR3: CATSREGRDNSPLHF. In DNA, the CDR3 is TGTGCCACCAGCAGAGAGGGCAGGGATAATTCACCCCTCCACTTT. This rearrangement joins TRBV15 to TRBJ1-6; D might be TRBD1 (5 bases). The CDR3 spans 15 residues. Looked up from germline, CDR1 is LNHNV and CDR2 is YYDKDF (reference sequence). Trimming took 0 bases from V and 5 from J, leaving 8 bases between them. The full variable domain, in which reference TRBV15 and TRBJ1-6 provide the parts outside the CDR3, is DAMVIQNPRYQVTQFGKPVTLSCSQTLNHNVMYWYQQKSSQAPKLLFHYYDKDFNNEADTPDNFQSRRPNTSFCFLDIRSPGLGDTAMYLCATSREGRDNSPLHFGNGTRLTVT.

This clonotype was counted once. The V and J genes are TRBV18 and TRBJ2-6; 8 nucleotides line up with TRBD1. Germline V gene sequence: CDR1 KGHSH, CDR2 LQKENI. The CDR3 has 13 amino acids. V was pared by 11 bases and J by 2 bases, with 2 bases of the junction left unmatched. The CDR3 here is CAGRGPGANVLTF. The CDR3 DNA is TGTGCCGGCAGGGGGCCTGGGGCCAACGTCCTGACTTTC.

The V gene is TRBV7-3, the J gene TRBJ2-5; TRBD2 might be the D (6 bases). Per germline, CDR1 SGHTA and CDR2 FQGTGA. The V gene lost 5 bases and the J gene lost 1 base, with 14 bases spanning the gap. The CDR3 contains 15 residues. CDR3 region: CASSPSGEVQETQYF. The DNA of the CDR3 is TGTGCCAGCAGCCCTTCGGGGGAAGTCCAAGAGACCCAGTACTTC.

The chain employs TRBV7-3 and TRBJ2-1, with TRBD2 matching over 8 bases. The V segment lost 4 bases and the J segment 1 base; nucleotides outside the gene matches: 6. The CDR3 sequence is 16 residues long. CDR1 is SGHTA, CDR2 FQGTGA, per germline. This chain's CDR3 is CASSYSGVGSYNEQFF. The CDR3, as DNA: TGTGCCAGCAGCTATAGCGGGGTAGGGTCCTACAATGAGCAGTTCTTC.